One sample yielded the 12 T cell receptor beta chains listed below, sequenced in a study of T cells after yellow fever vaccination. TCRdb re-analysed the 5' RACE reads in MiXCR, keeping a single row per CDR3 protein. Here the sample spans about 340,000 distinct CDR3 sequences, 8.7% being singletons. This material consisted of PBMCs, taken on the day of the first yellow fever vaccination. These receptors all stem from a man younger than 35 who received the YFV17D yellow fever vaccine.

In this sample, this clonotype turned up many times. This chain joins TRBV7-2 and TRBJ2-7, with a tentative D call TRBD1 (7 bases). The CDR3 spans 15 residues. The germline gives CDR1 SGHTA, CDR2 FQGNSA. The V end was cut by 5 bases, the J end by 6 bases, with 20 bases between. CDR3 sequence: CASSKRQGGGTEQYF. CDR3 DNA: TGTGCCAGCAGCAAGAGACAGGGTGGAGGGACCGAGCAGTACTTC.

This clonotype has at least ten counts. V is TRBV12-3 or TRBV12-4 and J is TRBJ2-3; 8 bases are shared with TRBD2. V lost 8 bases and J lost 3; bases outside the gene matches: 7. The CDR3 extends over 14 amino acids. CDR3 sequence (DNA): TGTGCCAGCGCTCTCGGGGGGGGGACAGATACGCAGTATTTT. Its protein product is CASALGGGTDTQYF.

This clonotype turned up a few times. The chain combines TRBV20-1 with TRBJ2-5, with 9 bases fitting TRBD1. Germline lookup yields CDR1 DFQATT and CDR2 SNEGSKA (reference sequence). V shed 6 bases, J shed 4 bases, and the junction held 12 bases outside the gene matches. The CDR3 sequence is 15 residues long. This chain's CDR3 is CSADRTGVQGETQYF. CDR3 DNA: TGCAGTGCCGACCGGACAGGGGTGCAGGGAGAGACCCAGTACTTC.

This clonotype was detected many times. The chain uses TRBV12-3 or TRBV12-4 and TRBJ1-1, with 7 bases fitting TRBD1. This CDR3 region has 13 residues. J was trimmed by 0 bases and V by 8 bases; bases with no gene match: 3. CDR3 nucleotides: TGTGCCAGCGCGGGACAGATGAACACTGAAGCTTTCTTT. This gives the protein CASAGQMNTEAFF.

The rearrangement links TRBV19 to TRBJ1-1; 7 bases map to TRBD1. Germline CDR1 reads LNHDA; CDR2 reads SQIVND (reference sequence). The trim removed 10 bases at V and 6 bases at J, leaving 5 bases unmatched. The CDR3 has 11 residues. CDR3 nucleotides: TGTGCCACAGGGACAGCTGCTGAAGCTTTCTTT. The encoded protein is CATGTAAEAFF.

The chain couples TRBV27 to TRBJ2-1; 11 bases are a match to TRBD2. Germline-derived CDR1 and CDR2 are MNHEY and SMNVEV (reference sequence). V trimming: 8 bases; J trimming: 7 bases; junction bases outside the gene matches: 7. This CDR3 has 14 residues. The CDR3 region is CASSGTSGRNEQFF. The CDR3 bases are TGTGCCAGCTCCGGGACTAGCGGAAGGAATGAGCAGTTCTTC.

This clonotype was counted a few times. The chain employs TRBV11-1 and TRBJ2-1; the match to TRBD2 covers 10 bases. Germline assignment: CDR1 SGHAT and CDR2 FQDESV (reference sequence). This CDR3 has 19 residues. The J segment lost 3 bases and the V segment lost 4 bases, leaving 15 bases of the junction unmatched. CDR3 nucleotide sequence: TGTGCCAGCAGCTCATCGGTCCGTAAAGCTAGCGGGGGCTACAATGAGCAGTTCTTC. Translation: CASSSSVRKASGGYNEQFF.

The table lists this clonotype with many counts. This sequence joins TRBV4-3 and TRBJ2-1; D not resolved. Per germline, CDR1 LGHNA and CDR2 YSLEER. The CDR3 is 14 residues long. Trimming cost V 3 bases and J 3 bases, with 9 bases left between them. The CDR3 here is CASSQLPNYNEQFF. The CDR3 nucleotides read TGCGCCAGCAGCCAGCTCCCTAACTACAATGAGCAGTTCTTC.

This clonotype was seen ten or more times. The chain couples TRBV7-2 to TRBJ1-1; TRBD1 aligns across 9 bases. CDR1 is SGHTA, CDR2 FQGNSA, per germline. This CDR3 contains 14 residues. With V trimmed by 7 bases and J by 5 bases, 8 bases remained unmatched. In DNA form, the CDR3 reads TGTGCCAGCATACGGGACAGGGAGGGGACTGAAGCTTTCTTT. This codes for CASIRDREGTEAFF.

The sample holds many counts of this clonotype. The V call is TRBV12-3 or TRBV12-4, the J call TRBJ1-1; D remains ambiguous. The CDR3 runs to 14 residues. V shed 1 base and J shed 4 bases, with 10 bases lying between them. For the CDR3, the DNA is TGTGCCAGCAGTTTAGTTCCGCCGGGCACTGAAGCTTTCTTT. Residues: CASSLVPPGTEAFF.

This clonotype was seen a few times. The CDR3 loop reads CASSQDRGPRLETQYF. The CDR3 bases are TGCGCCAGCAGCCAAGACAGGGGCCCGCGGTTGGAGACCCAGTACTTC. This sequence joins TRBV4-3 and TRBJ2-5, with D maybe TRBD1 (6 bases). CDR3 length equals 16 residues. V was clipped by 0 bases and J by 5 bases, with 16 bases between them. Per germline, CDR1 LGHNA and CDR2 YSLEER.

This clonotype was observed at least ten times. The CDR3 spells CASSPGGYSNQPQHF. The DNA of the CDR3 is TGTGCCAGCAGCCCGGGGGGGTATAGCAATCAGCCCCAGCATTTT. V and J are TRBV12-3 or TRBV12-4 and TRBJ1-5; a possible D gene is TRBD1 (5 bases). The CDR3 spans 15 residues. V lost 6 bases to trimming and J lost 0 bases, with 12 bases between them.